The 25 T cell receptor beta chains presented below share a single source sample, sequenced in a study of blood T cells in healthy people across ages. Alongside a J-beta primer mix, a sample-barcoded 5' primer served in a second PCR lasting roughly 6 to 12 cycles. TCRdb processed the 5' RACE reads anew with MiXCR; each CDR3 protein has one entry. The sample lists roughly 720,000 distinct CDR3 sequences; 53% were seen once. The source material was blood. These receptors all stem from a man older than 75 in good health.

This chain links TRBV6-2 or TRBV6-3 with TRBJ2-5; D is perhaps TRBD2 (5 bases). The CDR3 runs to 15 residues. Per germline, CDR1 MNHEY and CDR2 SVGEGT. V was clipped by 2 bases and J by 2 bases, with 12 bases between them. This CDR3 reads CASSYPRVAQETQYF. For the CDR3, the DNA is TGTGCCAGCAGTTACCCGCGAGTAGCGCAAGAGACCCAGTACTTC.

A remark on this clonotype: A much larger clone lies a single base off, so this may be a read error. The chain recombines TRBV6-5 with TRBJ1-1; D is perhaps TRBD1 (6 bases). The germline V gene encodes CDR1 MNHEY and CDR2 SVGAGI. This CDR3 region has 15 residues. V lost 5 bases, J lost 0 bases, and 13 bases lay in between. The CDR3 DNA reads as TGTGCCAGCAGTCCATACAGGGTAATGAACACTGAAGCTTTCTTT. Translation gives CASSPYRVMNTEAFF.

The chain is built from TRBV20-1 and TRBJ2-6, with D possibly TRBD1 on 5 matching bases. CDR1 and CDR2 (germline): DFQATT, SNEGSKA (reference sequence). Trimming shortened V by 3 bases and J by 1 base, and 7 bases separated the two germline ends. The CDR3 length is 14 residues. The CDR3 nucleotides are TGCAGTGCTAGGAAGGGGTCTGGGGCCAACGTCCTGACTTTC. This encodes CSARKGSGANVLTF.

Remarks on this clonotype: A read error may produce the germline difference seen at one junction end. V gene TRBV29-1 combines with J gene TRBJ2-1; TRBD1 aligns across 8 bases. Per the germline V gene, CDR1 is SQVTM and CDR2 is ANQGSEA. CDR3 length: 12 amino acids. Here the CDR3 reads CSVGTGRNGQFF. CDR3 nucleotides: TGCAGCGTTGGGACAGGGAGAAATGGGCAGTTCTTC.

The CDR3 nucleotides read TGTGCCAGCAGCCCCACGTCGACTAGTGGGGAGCACAGATACGCGTATTTT. Its translation: CASSPTSTSGEHRYAYF. This rearrangement joins TRBV3-1 to TRBJ2-3; tentatively, D is TRBD2 (6 bases). The CDR3 sequence is 17 residues long. The germline V and J ends were trimmed by 4 bases and 14 bases, with 31 bases remaining between them. The germline gives CDR1 LGHDT, CDR2 YNNKEL (reference sequence).

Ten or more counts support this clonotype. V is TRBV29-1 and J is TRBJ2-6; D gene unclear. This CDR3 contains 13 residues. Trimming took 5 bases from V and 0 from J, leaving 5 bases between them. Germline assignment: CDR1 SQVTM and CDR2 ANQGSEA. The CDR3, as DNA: TGCAGCGTTTGTCCCTCTGGGGCCAACGTCCTGACTTTC. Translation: CSVCPSGANVLTF.

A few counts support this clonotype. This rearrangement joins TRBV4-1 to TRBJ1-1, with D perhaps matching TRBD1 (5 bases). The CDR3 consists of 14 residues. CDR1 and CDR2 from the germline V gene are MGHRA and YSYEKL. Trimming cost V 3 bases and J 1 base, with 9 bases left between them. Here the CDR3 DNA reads TGCGCCAGCAGCCACGGCCAGGGGAACACTGAAGCTTTCTTT. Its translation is CASSHGQGNTEAFF.

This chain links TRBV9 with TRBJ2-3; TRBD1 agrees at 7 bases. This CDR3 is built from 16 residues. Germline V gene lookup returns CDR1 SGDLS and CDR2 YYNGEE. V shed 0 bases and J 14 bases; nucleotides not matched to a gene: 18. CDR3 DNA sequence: TGTGCCAGCAGCGTAGGTGAGGGACAGTCAAGCAGATACGCGTATTTT. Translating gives CASSVGEGQSSRYAYF.

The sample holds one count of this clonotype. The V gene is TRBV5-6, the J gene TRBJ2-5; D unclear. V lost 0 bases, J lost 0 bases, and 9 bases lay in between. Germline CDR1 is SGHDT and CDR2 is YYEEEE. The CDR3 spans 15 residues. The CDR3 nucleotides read TGTGCCAGCAGCTTGGGACATGAGTACCAAGAGACCCAGTACTTC. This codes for CASSLGHEYQETQYF.

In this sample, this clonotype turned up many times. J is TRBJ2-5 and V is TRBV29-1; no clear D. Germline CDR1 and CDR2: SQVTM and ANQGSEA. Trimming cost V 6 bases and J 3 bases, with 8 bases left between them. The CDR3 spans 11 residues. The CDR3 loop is CSVRPKETQYF. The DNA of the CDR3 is TGCAGCGTACGCCCCAAAGAGACCCAGTACTTC.

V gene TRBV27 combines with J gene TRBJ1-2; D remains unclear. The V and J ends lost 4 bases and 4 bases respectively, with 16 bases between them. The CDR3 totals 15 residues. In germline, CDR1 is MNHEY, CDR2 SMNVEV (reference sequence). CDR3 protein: CASSYQEGGPYGYTF. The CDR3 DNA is TGTGCCAGCAGTTATCAAGAAGGAGGCCCCTATGGCTACACCTTC.

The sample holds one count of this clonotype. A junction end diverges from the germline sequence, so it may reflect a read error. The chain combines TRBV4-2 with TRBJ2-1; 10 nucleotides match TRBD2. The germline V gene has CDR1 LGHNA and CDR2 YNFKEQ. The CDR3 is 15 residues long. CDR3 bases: TGTGCCAGCAGCCGAGGACTAGCGGACCTCAATGGGCAGTTCTTC. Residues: CASSRGLADLNGQFF.

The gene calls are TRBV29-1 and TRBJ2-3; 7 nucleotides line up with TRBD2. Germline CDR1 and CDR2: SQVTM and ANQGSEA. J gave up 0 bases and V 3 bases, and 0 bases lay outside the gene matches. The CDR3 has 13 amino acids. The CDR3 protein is CSVDSGSTDTQYF. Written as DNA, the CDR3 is TGCAGCGTTGATAGCGGGAGCACAGATACGCAGTATTTT.

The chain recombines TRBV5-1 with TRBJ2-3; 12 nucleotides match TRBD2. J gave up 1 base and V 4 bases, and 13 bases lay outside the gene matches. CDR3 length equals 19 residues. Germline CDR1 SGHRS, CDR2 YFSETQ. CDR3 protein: CASSNDLAGGSSGTDTQYF. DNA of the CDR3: TGCGCCAGCAGCAACGACCTAGCGGGAGGGAGTAGTGGCACAGATACGCAGTATTTT.

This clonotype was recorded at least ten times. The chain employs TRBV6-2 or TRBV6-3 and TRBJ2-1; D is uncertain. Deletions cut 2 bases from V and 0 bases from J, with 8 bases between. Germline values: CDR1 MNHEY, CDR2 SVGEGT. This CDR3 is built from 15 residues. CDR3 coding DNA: TGTGCCAGCAGTTACGGGCCTAGCTCCTACAATGAGCAGTTCTTC. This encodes CASSYGPSSYNEQFF.

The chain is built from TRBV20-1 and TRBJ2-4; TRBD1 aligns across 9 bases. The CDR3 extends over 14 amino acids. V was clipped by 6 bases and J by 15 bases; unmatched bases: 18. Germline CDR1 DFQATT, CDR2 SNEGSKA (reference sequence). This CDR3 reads CSARGGTGQVGGYF. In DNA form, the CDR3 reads TGCAGTGCGAGGGGCGGGACAGGGCAAGTCGGTGGGTACTTC.

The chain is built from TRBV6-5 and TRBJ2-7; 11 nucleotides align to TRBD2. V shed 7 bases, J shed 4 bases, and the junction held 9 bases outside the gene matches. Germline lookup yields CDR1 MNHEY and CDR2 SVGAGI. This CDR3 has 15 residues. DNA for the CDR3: TGTGCCAGCACCTTAGCGGGAGGGGGATCTTACGAGCAGTACTTC. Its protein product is CASTLAGGGSYEQYF.

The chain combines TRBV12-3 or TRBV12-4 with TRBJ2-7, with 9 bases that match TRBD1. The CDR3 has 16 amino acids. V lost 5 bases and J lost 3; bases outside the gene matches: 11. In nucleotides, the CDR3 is TGTGCCAGCAGTCCTACCCGCGGGACAGGGCTCTACGAGCAGTACTTC. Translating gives CASSPTRGTGLYEQYF.

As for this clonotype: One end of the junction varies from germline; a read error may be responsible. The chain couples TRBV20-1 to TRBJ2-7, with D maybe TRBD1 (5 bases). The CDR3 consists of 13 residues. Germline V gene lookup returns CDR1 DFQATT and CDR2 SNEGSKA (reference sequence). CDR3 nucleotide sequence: TGCAGTGCTAAGGGGCGGAGCGCCTACGAGCCGTACTTC. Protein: CSAKGRSAYEPYF.

CDR3 loop: CASSYPGFSYEQYF. The CDR3 DNA sequence: TGCGCCAGCAGCTATCCAGGTTTTTCCTACGAGCAGTACTTC. The rearrangement joins TRBV5-1 to TRBJ2-7; no definite D call. V dropped 3 bases and J dropped 1 base, with 11 bases sitting between them. CDR3 size: 14 residues. The germline gives CDR1 SGHRS, CDR2 YFSETQ.

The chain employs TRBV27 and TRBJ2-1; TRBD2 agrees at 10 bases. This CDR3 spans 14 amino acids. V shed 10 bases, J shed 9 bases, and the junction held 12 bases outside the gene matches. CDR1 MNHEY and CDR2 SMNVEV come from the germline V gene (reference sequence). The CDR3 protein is CATHGLAGVREQFF. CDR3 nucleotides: TGTGCCACCCACGGGCTAGCGGGAGTTCGTGAGCAGTTCTTC.

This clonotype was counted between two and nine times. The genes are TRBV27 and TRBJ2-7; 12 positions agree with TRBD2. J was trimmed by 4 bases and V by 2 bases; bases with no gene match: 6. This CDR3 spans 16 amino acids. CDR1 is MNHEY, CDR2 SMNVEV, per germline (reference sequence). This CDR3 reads CASSLLATSGSYEQYF. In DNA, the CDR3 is TGTGCCAGCAGTTTACTCGCGACTAGCGGGAGTTACGAGCAGTACTTC.

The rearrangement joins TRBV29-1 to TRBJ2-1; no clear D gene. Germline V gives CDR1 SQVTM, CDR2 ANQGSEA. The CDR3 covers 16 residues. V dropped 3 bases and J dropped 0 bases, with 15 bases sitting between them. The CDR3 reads CSVDNADGISYNEQFF. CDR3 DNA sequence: TGCAGCGTTGACAACGCGGACGGAATCTCCTACAATGAGCAGTTCTTC.

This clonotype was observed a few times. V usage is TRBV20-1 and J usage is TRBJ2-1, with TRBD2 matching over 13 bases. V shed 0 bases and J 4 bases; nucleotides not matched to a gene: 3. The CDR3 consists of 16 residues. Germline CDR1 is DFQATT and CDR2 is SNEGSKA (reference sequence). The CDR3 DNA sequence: TGCAGTGCTAGAGACCCGGGACTAGCGGGGTACAATGAGCAGTTCTTC. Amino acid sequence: CSARDPGLAGYNEQFF.

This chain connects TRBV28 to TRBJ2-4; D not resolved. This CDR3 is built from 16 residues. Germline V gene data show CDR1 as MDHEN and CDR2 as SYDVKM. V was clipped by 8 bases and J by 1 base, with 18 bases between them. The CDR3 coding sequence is TGTGCCAGCGGTCCACCCCTCACGGTTGCCAAAAACATTCAGTACTTC. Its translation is CASGPPLTVAKNIQYF.